This TCR beta chain is from a study of a mutant IDH1 vaccine in newly diagnosed glioma. TCRdb's copy holds only in-frame clones and misses some; the assay was immunoSEQ multiplex PCR. This table has 20,000 to 30,000 clones, around 77% appearing once. The time point was: week 11, during vaccination. In every dose of vaccine, 300 ug of mutant IDH1 20-mer peptide was given alongside topical imiquimod. Germline CDR1 reads MGHDK; CDR2 reads SYGVNS. The CDR3 extends over 13 amino acids. V dropped 7 bases and J dropped 1; count of bases not matched to a gene: 3. Findings and limits, study-wide: Pseudoprogression looked unconnected to shifts in top peripheral T cell clonotypes.

This clone is medium-sized within its sample. Its antigen remains unknown. The receptor was derived from a woman aged 18-29 years with glioma. V usage is TRBV25-1 and J usage is TRBJ1-1; 7 bases are a match to TRBD1. Sequencing used PBMCs, obtained from a glioma patient whose treatment included an IDH1 peptide vaccine. This CDR3 is CASTGTANTEAFF. The CDR3 DNA reads TGTGCCAGCACGGGGACAGCGAACACTGAAGCTTTCTTT. Drawing the rest from reference TRBV25-1 and TRBJ1-1, the complete variable domain is EADIYQTPRYLVIGTGKKITLECSQTMGHDKMYWYQQDPGMELHLIHYSYGVNSTEKGDLSSESTVSRIRTEHFPLTLESARPSHTSQYLCASTGTANTEAFFGQGTRLTVV.